The 25 T cell receptor beta chains below were found in one sample sequenced in a study of PD-L1 blockade in urothelial cancer. Here immunoSEQ multiplex PCR was the method, and the copy in TCRdb shows in-frame clones only, minus some. The table lists 80,000 to 100,000 clones, 82% of them singletons, with 8% to 9.5% in the top ten. Specimen: PBMCs, collected around atezolizumab (anti-PD-L1) treatment. These receptors all stem from a man between 65 and 85 years old with urothelial cancer.

V usage is TRBV7-2 and J usage is TRBJ2-5; the match to TRBD2 covers 12 bases. CDR1 is SGHTA, CDR2 FQGNSA, per germline. The V segment lost 7 bases and the J segment 4 bases; nucleotides outside the gene matches: 4. The CDR3 covers 14 residues. CDR3 nucleotide sequence: TGTGCCAGCACCGAGACTAGCGGGAGAGAGACCCAGTACTTC. It codes for CASTETSGRETQYF. The variable domain in full, with the rest retrieved from reference TRBV7-2 and TRBJ2-5, is GAGVSQSPSNKVTEKGKDVELRCDPISGHTALYWYRQSLGQGLEFLIYFQGNSAPDKSGLPSDRFSAERTGGSVSTLTIQRTQQEDSAVYLCASTETSGRETQYFGPGTRLLVL.

The rearrangement joins TRBV2 to TRBJ1-5; D gene ambiguous. Germline lookup yields CDR1 SNHLY and CDR2 FYNNEI. V was cut by 7 bases and J by 0 bases, with 7 bases left in between. The CDR3 has 13 amino acids. The CDR3 DNA sequence: TGTGCCAGCAACTCGGTTAGCAATCAGCCCCAGCATTTT. Protein product: CASNSVSNQPQHF.

This clone was observed once. The chain carries TRBV6-6 and TRBJ2-1; D is undetermined. The CDR3 sequence is 15 residues long. The V end lost 5 bases, the J end lost 7 bases, and 18 bases lay between the germline ends. Germline CDR1 MNHNY, CDR2 SVGAGI (reference sequence). CDR3 sequence reads: CASSPSLGLRNEQFF. The CDR3 DNA follows: TGTGCCAGCAGTCCGTCTTTGGGCTTAAGGAATGAGCAGTTCTTC.

The rearrangement links TRBV6-6 to TRBJ2-7, with a tentative D call TRBD1 (6 bases). Germline CDR1 is MNHNY and CDR2 is SVGAGI (reference sequence). Trimming shortened V by 0 bases and J by 0 bases, and 9 bases separated the two germline ends. This CDR3 has 15 amino acids. CDR3: CASSYSTGSSYEQYF. CDR3 bases: TGTGCCAGCAGTTACTCAACAGGGAGCTCCTACGAGCAGTACTTC.

This clone has only a few counts. The rearrangement links TRBV11-3 to TRBJ2-7; possible D gene TRBD2, 5 bases. The CDR3 is 15 residues long. The V gene lost 5 bases and the J gene lost 2 bases, with 16 bases spanning the gap. Germline V CDR1 and CDR2: SGHNT, YENEEA. The CDR3 coding sequence is TGTGCCAGCAGCCCAGTGTCGGGGAGTGCCTACGAGCAGTACTTC. Translation gives CASSPVSGSAYEQYF.

The rearrangement links TRBV6-5 to TRBJ1-1; D might be TRBD1 (5 bases). The germline V and J ends were trimmed by 6 bases and 4 bases, with 18 bases remaining between them. The CDR3 has 15 amino acids. The germline gives CDR1 MNHEY, CDR2 SVGAGI. The CDR3 nucleotides read TGTGCCAGCAGCCCGGATCCAGGGATCCTCACTGAAGCTTTCTTT. Residues: CASSPDPGILTEAFF.

There are a few counts of this clone. The rearrangement uses TRBV29-1 and TRBJ1-3; the match to TRBD1 covers 8 bases. Germline V gene sequence: CDR1 SQVTM, CDR2 ANQGSEA. CDR3 length: 12 residues. Unmatched junction bases numbered 4, after V lost 4 bases and J lost 8 bases. As DNA, the CDR3 is TGCAGCGTTGGGCAGGGGGCGGACACCATATATTTT. Its translation: CSVGQGADTIYF.

V is TRBV7-2 and J is TRBJ2-7, with TRBD2 matching over 8 bases. The length of the CDR3 is 19 residues. J gave up 3 bases and V 5 bases, and 21 bases lay outside the gene matches. Looked up from germline, CDR1 is SGHTA and CDR2 is FQGNSA. CDR3 loop: CASSPQGRGLVPKFYEQYF. CDR3 coding DNA: TGTGCCAGCAGCCCCCAGGGGAGGGGACTAGTCCCGAAGTTCTACGAGCAGTACTTC.

The rearrangement joins TRBV19 to TRBJ2-7, with 7 bases matching TRBD1. CDR3 size: 13 residues. V was pared by 3 bases and J by 2 bases, with 1 base of the junction left unmatched. Germline-derived CDR1 and CDR2 are LNHDA and SQIVND (reference sequence). This CDR3 is CASSIQGAYEQYF. CDR3 sequence (DNA): TGTGCCAGTAGTATCCAGGGGGCCTACGAGCAGTACTTC.

V gene TRBV29-1 combines with J gene TRBJ2-7, with D possibly being TRBD1 (5 bases). V was pared by 1 base and J by 2 bases, with 12 bases between. CDR3 length equals 14 residues. Germline V gene sequence: CDR1 SQVTM, CDR2 ANQGSEA. This CDR3 reads CSVEVSGRAYEQYF. CDR3 in DNA: TGCAGCGTTGAAGTTTCGGGCAGGGCCTACGAGCAGTACTTC.

The rearrangement links TRBV5-1 to TRBJ1-2, with 7 bases matching TRBD1. This CDR3 spans 13 amino acids. J lost 6 bases, V lost 2 bases, and 4 bases had no gene match. Germline loops: CDR1 SGHRS, CDR2 YFSETQ. The CDR3 here is CASSFGQDHGYTF. CDR3 nucleotide sequence: TGCGCCAGCAGCTTTGGACAGGATCATGGCTACACCTTC.

This sequence joins TRBV6-4 and TRBJ1-1; D is perhaps TRBD1 (5 bases). The germline V and J ends were trimmed by 3 bases and 3 bases, with 14 bases remaining between them. This CDR3 spans 15 amino acids. CDR1 is MRHNA, CDR2 SNTAGT, per germline. CDR3 sequence reads: CASSEEGRGDTEAFF. The CDR3 DNA reads as TGTGCCAGCAGTGAGGAGGGTCGGGGCGACACTGAAGCTTTCTTT.

The CDR3 spells CASRKRGSTNEKLFF. CDR3 sequence (DNA): TGTGCCAGCAGGAAAAGAGGGAGCACTAATGAAAAACTGTTTTTT. The J gene is TRBJ1-4, the V gene TRBV6-5; D ambiguous. Looked up from germline, CDR1 is MNHEY and CDR2 is SVGAGI. V lost 6 bases to trimming and J lost 2 bases, with 13 bases between them. This CDR3 is 15 amino acids long.

This clone was found a few times. The chain combines TRBV7-9 with TRBJ2-1, with 9 bases fitting TRBD1. Trimming at V came to 7 bases and at J to 8 bases, leaving 9 bases not matched to a gene. CDR1 is SEHNR, CDR2 FQNEAQ, per germline (reference sequence). The CDR3 loop spans 14 amino acids. The CDR3 bases are TGTGCCAGCATAGCTGTGACAGGGGGTGATGAGCAGTTCTTC. Amino acid sequence: CASIAVTGGDEQFF.

This rearrangement joins TRBV7-3 to TRBJ2-2; D may be TRBD2 (6 bases). V lost 4 bases and J 4 bases, leaving 10 bases between the germline ends. In germline, CDR1 is SGHTA, CDR2 FQGTGA. The length of the CDR3 is 14 residues. DNA of the CDR3: TGTGCCAGCAGCTCGGGACTCCGCACCGGGGAGCTGTTTTTT. As protein: CASSSGLRTGELFF.

This chain joins TRBV7-8 and TRBJ2-5, with D possibly being TRBD1 (6 bases). Deletions cut 4 bases from V and 3 bases from J, with 6 bases between. Germline CDR1 reads SGHVS; CDR2 reads FQNEAQ. This CDR3 is built from 12 residues. CDR3 in amino acids: CASSSGEETQYF. The CDR3 DNA is TGTGCCAGCAGCTCAGGGGAAGAGACCCAGTACTTC.

CDR3 sequence: CASSATGQTYNEQFF. The CDR3 DNA reads as TGTGCCAGCAGTGCCACAGGCCAAACCTACAATGAGCAGTTCTTC. This chain connects TRBV2 to TRBJ2-1; TRBD1 might be the D (5 bases). Per germline, CDR1 SNHLY and CDR2 FYNNEI. V was clipped by 4 bases and J by 2 bases, with 12 bases between them. The CDR3 sequence is 15 residues long.

The genes are TRBV6-6 and TRBJ1-1; no firm D call. Germline loops: CDR1 MNHNY, CDR2 SVGAGI (reference sequence). CDR3 length: 15 amino acids. V was shortened by 0 bases and J by 0 bases, with 8 bases between the two germline ends. The CDR3 region is CASSYSGSMNTEAFF. The CDR3 DNA sequence: TGTGCCAGCAGTTACTCGGGCAGTATGAACACTGAAGCTTTCTTT.

The CDR3 sequence: CASSHPYGQGRETQYF. The CDR3, as DNA: TGTGCCAGCTCACACCCGTATGGACAGGGGCGAGAGACCCAGTACTTC. The rearrangement links TRBV18 to TRBJ2-5, with 9 bases that match TRBD1. V shed 4 bases and J 4 bases; nucleotides not matched to a gene: 10. The length of the CDR3 is 16 residues. Looked up from germline, CDR1 is KGHSH and CDR2 is LQKENI.

V is TRBV5-4 and J is TRBJ1-6, with 8 nucleotides matching TRBD1. V dropped 5 bases and J dropped 5; count of bases not matched to a gene: 3. The germline CDR1 and CDR2 sequences are SGHNT and YYREEE (reference sequence). CDR3 length: 14 residues. The CDR3 bases are TGTGCCAGCAGGATGGACAGGGATAATTCACCCCTCCACTTT. Protein product: CASRMDRDNSPLHF.

This clone was recorded only once. The chain joins TRBV18 to TRBJ2-3; D call uncertain. CDR1 and CDR2 from the germline V gene are KGHSH and LQKENI. The CDR3 totals 12 residues. V shed 2 bases and J shed 6 bases, with 6 bases lying between them. The CDR3 DNA reads as TGTGCCAGCTCACCAGGCCAGGATACGCAGTATTTT. Its protein product is CASSPGQDTQYF.

The chain combines TRBV28 with TRBJ2-2; D remains unclear. The germline V and J ends were trimmed by 6 bases and 2 bases, with 7 bases remaining between them. The CDR3 runs to 13 residues. The germline gives CDR1 MDHEN, CDR2 SYDVKM. CDR3 amino acids: CASRLINTGELFF. The CDR3 DNA reads TGTGCCAGCAGACTTATTAACACCGGGGAGCTGTTTTTT.

V gene TRBV9 combines with J gene TRBJ2-7; 8 bases line up with TRBD1. CDR3 length: 13 amino acids. The germline gives CDR1 SGDLS, CDR2 YYNGEE. V lost 4 bases to trimming and J lost 5 bases; unmatched junction nucleotides: 5. CDR3 sequence reads: CASSSGQGNEQYF. CDR3 DNA sequence: TGTGCCAGCAGCTCAGGACAGGGAAACGAGCAGTACTTC.

The chain has TRBV18 and TRBJ2-7, with 9 bases lining up with TRBD2. The CDR3 is 16 residues long. Germline values: CDR1 KGHSH, CDR2 LQKENI. Trimming cost V 3 bases and J 7 bases; bases outside gene matches: 13. In DNA, the CDR3 is TGTGCCAGCTCACCTCCTTTCGTAGCGGGAGACATGGAGCAGTACTTC. Translating it yields CASSPPFVAGDMEQYF. The full variable domain, completed using reference TRBV18 and TRBJ2-7, is NAGVMQNPRHLVRRRGQEARLRCSPMKGHSHVYWYRQLPEEGLKFMVYLQKENIIDESGMPKERFSAEFPKEGPSILRIQQVVRGDSAAYFCASSPPFVAGDMEQYFGPGTRLTVT.

The J gene is TRBJ1-1, the V gene TRBV6-5, with TRBD1 matching 10 bases. The germline gives CDR1 MNHEY, CDR2 SVGAGI. J was trimmed by 1 base and V by 8 bases; bases with no gene match: 7. The CDR3 contains 15 residues. The CDR3 is CASLMGTGANTEAFF. The CDR3 DNA reads TGTGCCAGCCTTATGGGGACAGGGGCGAACACTGAAGCTTTCTTT.